One sample yielded the 8 T cell receptor beta chains listed below, sequenced in a study of shared clonotypes between healthy human individuals. The repertoire was sequenced with immunoSEQ multiplex PCR; TCRdb's copy has only in-frame clones and lacks some. Of fewer than 2.5 million clones listed, over 85% are singletons. Sample: naive CD4+ T cells from PBMCs. Subset in this sample: CD45RA+ positively selected. The receptors derive from a man aged 18 to 30 in good health. Some clones in this sample may be carry-over from other donors' samples.

The chain is built from TRBV28 and TRBJ1-1; no clear D gene. The CDR3 is 13 amino acids. V lost 7 bases and J lost 4, with 13 bases in between. Germline V gene sequence: CDR1 MDHEN, CDR2 SYDVKM. DNA of the CDR3: TGTGCCAGCAACACGGCCGGGCCCACTGAAGCTTTCTTT. Its translation is CASNTAGPTEAFF.

This chain connects TRBV28 to TRBJ2-7; D is perhaps TRBD1 (6 bases). Germline V lookup: CDR1 MDHEN, CDR2 SYDVKM. CDR3 length equals 12 residues. V was pared by 6 bases and J by 3 bases, with 9 bases between. CDR3 sequence reads: CASRGQRYEQYF. CDR3 in DNA: TGTGCCAGCAGAGGACAGCGCTACGAGCAGTACTTC.

The rearrangement joins TRBV11-3 to TRBJ2-7, with TRBD2 as a possible D gene (5 bases). The V and J ends lost 5 bases and 1 base respectively, with 12 bases between them. The CDR3 contains 14 residues. In germline, CDR1 is SGHNT, CDR2 YENEEA. CDR3 nucleotides: TGTGCCAGCAGCAAGAGTGGAGGTTCCTACGAGCAGTACTTC. Protein product: CASSKSGGSYEQYF.

This rearrangement joins TRBV18 to TRBJ1-1, with D possibly matching TRBD1 (6 bases). The CDR3 covers 15 residues. Germline V gene data show CDR1 as KGHSH and CDR2 as LQKENI. V lost 3 bases and J lost 2, with 13 bases in between. The CDR3 DNA reads as TGTGCCAGCTCACCCCGGGGGGCGAGAAACACTGAAGCTTTCTTT. Encoded protein: CASSPRGARNTEAFF.

The J gene is TRBJ2-7, the V gene TRBV27; 8 bases align to TRBD2. V lost 2 bases and J lost 0; bases outside the gene matches: 6. This CDR3 has 16 residues. CDR1 is MNHEY, CDR2 SMNVEV, per germline (reference sequence). CDR3 in amino acids: CASSLGSGINSYEQYF. The CDR3 DNA sequence: TGTGCCAGCAGTTTAGGTAGCGGGATTAACTCCTACGAGCAGTACTTC.

This clone was observed a single time. The chain has TRBV4-3 and TRBJ1-2; 8 bases match TRBD1. CDR1 is LGHNA and CDR2 is YSLEER in the germline V gene. This CDR3 region has 15 residues. Unmatched junction bases numbered 8, after V lost 4 bases and J lost 4 bases. CDR3 loop: CASSRADRAGYGYTF. DNA of the CDR3: TGCGCCAGCAGCCGGGCGGACAGGGCGGGCTATGGCTACACCTTC.

This clone has only one observation. Other DNA sequences in this specimen translate into the identical CDR3. The chain couples TRBV6-1 to TRBJ1-3; no clear D gene. This CDR3 is built from 15 residues. Per the germline V gene, CDR1 is MNHNS and CDR2 is SASEGT. The germline V and J ends were trimmed by 6 bases and 0 bases, with 12 bases remaining between them. As DNA, the CDR3 is TGTGCCAGCAGCGAATCGTGGGGCTCTGGAAACACCATATATTTT. This encodes CASSESWGSGNTIYF.

The rearrangement joins TRBV25-1 to TRBJ2-2; 7 nucleotides align to TRBD2. Germline lookup yields CDR1 MGHDK and CDR2 SYGVNS. CDR3 length equals 15 residues. V lost 10 bases, J lost 4 bases, and 12 bases stayed unmatched. Written as DNA, the CDR3 is TGTGCCACCAACAGCGGGAATTCGGTCACCGGGGAGCTGTTTTTT. It translates to CATNSGNSVTGELFF.